This T cell receptor (beta chain) stems from a study of shared clonotypes between healthy human individuals. Study results and caveats: The study generally estimated greater richness for naive than memory subsets.

Turning to this clone: Its antigen is not identified.

Here immunoSEQ multiplex PCR was the method, and the copy in TCRdb shows in-frame clones only, minus some. The repertoire holds millions of clones, with about 95% as singletons. This TCR was sampled from a young man in good health. Sequencing was carried out using naive CD4+ T cells sorted from blood. Subset here: CD45RA+ positively selected.

The CDR3 sequence: CASSELYEQYF. DNA of the CDR3: TGCGCCAGCAGTGAATTATACGAGCAGTACTTC. This sequence joins TRBV10-2 and TRBJ2-7; D is unresolved. The germline V and J ends were trimmed by 3 bases and 4 bases, with 4 bases remaining between them. Germline V CDR1 and CDR2: WSHSY, SAAADI. This CDR3 is 11 amino acids long.